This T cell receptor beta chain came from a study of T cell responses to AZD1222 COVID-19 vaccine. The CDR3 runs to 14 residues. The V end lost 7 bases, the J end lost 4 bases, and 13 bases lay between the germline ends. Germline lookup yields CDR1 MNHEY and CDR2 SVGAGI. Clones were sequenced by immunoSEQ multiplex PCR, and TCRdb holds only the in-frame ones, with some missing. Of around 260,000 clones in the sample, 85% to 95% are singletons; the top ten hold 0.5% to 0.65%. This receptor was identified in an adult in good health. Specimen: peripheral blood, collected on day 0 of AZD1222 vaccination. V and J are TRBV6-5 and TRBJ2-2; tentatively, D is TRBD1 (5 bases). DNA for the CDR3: TGTGCCAGCAAGGGTAGAAGGGGCACCGGGGAGCTGTTTTTT. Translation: CASKGRRGTGELFF.